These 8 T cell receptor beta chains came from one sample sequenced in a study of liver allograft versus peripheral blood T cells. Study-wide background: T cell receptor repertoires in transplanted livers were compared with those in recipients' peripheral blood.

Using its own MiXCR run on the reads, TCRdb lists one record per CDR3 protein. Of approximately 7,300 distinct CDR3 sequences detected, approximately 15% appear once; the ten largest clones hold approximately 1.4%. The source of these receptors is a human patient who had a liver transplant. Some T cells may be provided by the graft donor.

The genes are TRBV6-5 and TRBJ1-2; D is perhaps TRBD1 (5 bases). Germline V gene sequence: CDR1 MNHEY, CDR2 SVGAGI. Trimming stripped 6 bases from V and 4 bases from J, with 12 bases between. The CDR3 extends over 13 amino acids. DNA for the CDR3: TGTGCCAGCAGCGCCTGGGGGTCCTATGGCTACACCTTC. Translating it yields CASSAWGSYGYTF.

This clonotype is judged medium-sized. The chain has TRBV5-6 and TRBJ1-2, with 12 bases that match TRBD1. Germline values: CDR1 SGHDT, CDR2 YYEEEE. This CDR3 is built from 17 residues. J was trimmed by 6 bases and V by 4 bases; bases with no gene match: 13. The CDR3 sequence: CASSPGQGALVVDGYTF. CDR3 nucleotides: TGTGCCAGCAGCCCGGGACAGGGGGCGCTGGTGGTTGATGGCTACACCTTC. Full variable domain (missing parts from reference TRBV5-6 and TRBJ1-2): DAGVTQSPTHLIKTRGQQVTLRCSPKSGHDTVSWYQQALGQGPQFIFQYYEEEERQRGNFPDRFSGHQFPNYSSELNVNALLLGDSALYLCASSPGQGALVVDGYTFGSGTRLTVV.

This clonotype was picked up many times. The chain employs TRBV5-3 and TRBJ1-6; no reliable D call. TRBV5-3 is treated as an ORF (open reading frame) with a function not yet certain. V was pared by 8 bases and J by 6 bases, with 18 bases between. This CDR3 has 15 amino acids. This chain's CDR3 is CARPGLKGGNSPLHF. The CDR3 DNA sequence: TGTGCCAGGCCGGGCCTCAAAGGCGGTAATTCACCCCTCCACTTT.

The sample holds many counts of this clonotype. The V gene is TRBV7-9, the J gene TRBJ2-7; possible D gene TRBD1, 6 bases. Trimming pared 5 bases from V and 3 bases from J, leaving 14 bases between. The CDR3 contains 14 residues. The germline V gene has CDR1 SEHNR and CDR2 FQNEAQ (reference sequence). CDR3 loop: CASSLRQEDYEQYF. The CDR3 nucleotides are TGTGCCAGCAGCCTAAGACAGGAGGACTACGAGCAGTACTTC.

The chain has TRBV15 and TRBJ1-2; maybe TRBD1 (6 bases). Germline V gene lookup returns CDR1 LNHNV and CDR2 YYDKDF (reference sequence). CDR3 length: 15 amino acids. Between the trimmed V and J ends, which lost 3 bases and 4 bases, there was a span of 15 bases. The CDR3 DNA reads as TGTGCCACCAGCAGTTTTTCGGGCAGGGGCTATGGCTACACCTTC. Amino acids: CATSSFSGRGYGYTF. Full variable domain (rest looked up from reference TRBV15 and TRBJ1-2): DAMVIQNPRYQVTQFGKPVTLSCSQTLNHNVMYWYQQKSSQAPKLLFHYYDKDFNNEADTPDNFQSRRPNTSFCFLDIRSPGLGDTAMYLCATSSFSGRGYGYTFGSGTRLTVV.

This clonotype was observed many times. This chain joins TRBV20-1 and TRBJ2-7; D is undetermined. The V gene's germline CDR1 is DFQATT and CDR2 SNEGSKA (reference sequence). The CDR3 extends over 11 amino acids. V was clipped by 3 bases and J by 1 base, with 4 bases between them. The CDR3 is CSASVSYEQYF. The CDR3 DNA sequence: TGCAGTGCTAGCGTATCCTACGAGCAGTACTTC.

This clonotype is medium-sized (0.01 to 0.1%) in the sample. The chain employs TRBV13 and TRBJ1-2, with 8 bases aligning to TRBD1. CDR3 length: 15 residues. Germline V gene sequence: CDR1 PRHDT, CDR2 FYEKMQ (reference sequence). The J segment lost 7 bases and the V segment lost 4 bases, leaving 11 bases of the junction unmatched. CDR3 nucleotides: TGTGCCAGCAGCTCGTCCAGGGGGCCTACAGGTGGCTACACCTTC. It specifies CASSSSRGPTGGYTF.

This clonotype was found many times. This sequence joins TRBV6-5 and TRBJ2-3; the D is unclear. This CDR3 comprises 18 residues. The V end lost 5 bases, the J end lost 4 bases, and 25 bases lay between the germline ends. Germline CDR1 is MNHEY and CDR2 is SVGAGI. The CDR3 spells CASSARRASAGWADTQYF. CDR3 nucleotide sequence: TGTGCCAGCAGTGCTCGCCGCGCTAGTGCTGGCTGGGCAGATACGCAGTATTTT.